This TCR beta chain was sequenced during a study of CD8 T cells in ankylosing spondylitis. The CDR3 covers 14 residues. Per germline, CDR1 DFQATT and CDR2 SNEGSKA (reference sequence). V was cut by 6 bases and J by 8 bases, with 20 bases left in between. This clonotype was seen more than once but under ten times. The antigen remains unidentified. Quantitative 5'-RACE was performed with molecular barcodes, and it yielded the TCR beta libraries. TCRdb re-derived calls from the 5' RACE reads in MiXCR, one entry per CDR3 protein. This table has 390,000 or so distinct CDR3 sequences, more than 20% appearing once. Broader study findings: Both synovial fluid and blood in reactive arthritis had previously been reported to carry some motif variants. Blood of patients with ankylosing spondylitis appeared to be characterized by a TCR beta motif of eight highly homologous variants.

This clonotype was sampled from a male donor with ankylosing spondylitis. The chain combines TRBV20-1 with TRBJ2-1; D is possibly TRBD2 (5 bases). Material for sequencing was blood, either unsorted or a sorted T cell fraction (not recorded which). The CDR3 loop is CSAKSGLGGDEQFF. The CDR3 bases are TGCAGTGCAAAGAGCGGTCTGGGCGGCGATGAGCAGTTCTTC.